The TCR beta chain under discussion was sequenced for a study of blood T cell repertoires in COVID-19. For the study at large: Samples representing acute and convalescent COVID-19 were sourced from the United States, Italy and Spain. From T cells, B-cell-depleted T cells, or PBMCs came the material, which was cDNA or gDNA.

The CDR3 is 15 amino acids. The V gene's germline CDR1 is LNHDA and CDR2 SQIVND (reference sequence). The V and J ends lost 3 bases and 7 bases, in that order; junction bases with no gene match: 5. Original handling: Amplification with reference gene primers provided the estimates of nucleated cell counts. The repertoire was sequenced with immunoSEQ multiplex PCR; TCRdb's copy has only in-frame clones and lacks some. V and J calls plus clone size are reproduced from that table; the DNA served to infer D and trimming. The table records 310,000 or so clones, around 90% of them present only once. The receptor was isolated from a man between 18 and 35 years old who had recovered from COVID-19. The gene calls are TRBV19 and TRBJ1-6, with 8 bases aligning to TRBD1. Sequences were obtained from peripheral blood. This CDR3 reads CASSIQGQGNSPLHF. CDR3 DNA sequence: TGTGCCAGTAGTATCCAAGGACAGGGAAATTCACCCCTCCACTTT. Looking up the rest from reference TRBV19 and TRBJ1-6 gives the full variable domain: DGGITQSPKYLFRKEGQNVTLSCEQNLNHDAMYWYRQDPGQGLRLIYYSQIVNDFQKGDIAEGYSVSREKKESFPLTVTSAQKNPTAFYLCASSIQGQGNSPLHFGNGTRLTVT.